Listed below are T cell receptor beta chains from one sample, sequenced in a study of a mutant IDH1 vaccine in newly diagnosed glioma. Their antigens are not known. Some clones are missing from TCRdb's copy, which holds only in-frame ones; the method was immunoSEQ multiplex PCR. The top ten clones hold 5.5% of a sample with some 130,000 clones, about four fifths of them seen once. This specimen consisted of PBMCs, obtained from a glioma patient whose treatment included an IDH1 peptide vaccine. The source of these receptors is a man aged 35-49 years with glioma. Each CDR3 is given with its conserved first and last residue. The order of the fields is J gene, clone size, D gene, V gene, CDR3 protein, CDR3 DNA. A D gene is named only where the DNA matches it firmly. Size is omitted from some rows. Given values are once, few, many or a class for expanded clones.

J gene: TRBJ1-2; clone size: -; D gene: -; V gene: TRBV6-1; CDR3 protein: CASSERQAYGYTF; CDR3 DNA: TGTGCCAGCAGTGAACGACAGGCCTATGGCTACACCTTC
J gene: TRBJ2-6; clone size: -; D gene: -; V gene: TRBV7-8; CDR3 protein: CASSLFGRRLSGANVLTF; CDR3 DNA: TGTGCCAGCAGCTTATTCGGCCGGCGACTCTCTGGGGCCAACGTCCTGACTTTC
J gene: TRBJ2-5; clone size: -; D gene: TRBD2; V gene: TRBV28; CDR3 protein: CASSSATSGRAQETQYF; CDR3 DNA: TGTGCCAGCAGTTCCGCGACTAGCGGGAGGGCCCAAGAGACCCAGTACTTC
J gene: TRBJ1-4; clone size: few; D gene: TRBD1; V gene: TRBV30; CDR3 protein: CAWTTTKTGEKLFF; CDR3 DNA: TGTGCCTGGACCACCACTAAGACAGGGGAAAAACTGTTTTTT
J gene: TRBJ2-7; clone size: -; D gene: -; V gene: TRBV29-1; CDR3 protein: CSVEVQGGYEQYF; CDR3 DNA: TGCAGCGTTGAAGTGCAGGGCGGCTACGAGCAGTACTTC
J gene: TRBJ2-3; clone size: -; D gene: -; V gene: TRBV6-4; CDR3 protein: CASSGGRTSTDTQYF; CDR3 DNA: TGTGCCAGCAGTGGGGGGCGTACTAGCACAGATACGCAGTATTTT
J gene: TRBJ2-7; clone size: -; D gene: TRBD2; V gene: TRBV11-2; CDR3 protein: CASSLGGGTYEQYF; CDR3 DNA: TGTGCCAGCAGCTTAGGCGGGGGGACCTACGAGCAGTACTTC
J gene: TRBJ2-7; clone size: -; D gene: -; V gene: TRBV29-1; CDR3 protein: CSVDFGSSYEQYF; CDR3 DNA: TGCAGCGTTGACTTCGGAAGCTCCTACGAGCAGTACTTC
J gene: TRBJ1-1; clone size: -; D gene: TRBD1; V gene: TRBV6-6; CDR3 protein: CAIGAPPDRITFF; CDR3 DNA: TGTGCCATCGGGGCCCCACCGGACAGGATAACTTTCTTT
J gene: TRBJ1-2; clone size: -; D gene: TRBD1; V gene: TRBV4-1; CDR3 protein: CASSKGQGADGYTF; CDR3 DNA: TGCGCCAGCAGCAAGGGACAGGGAGCGGATGGCTACACCTTC
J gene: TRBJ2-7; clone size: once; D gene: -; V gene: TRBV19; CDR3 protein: CASSIRTGHEQYF; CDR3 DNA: TGTGCCAGTAGTATCCGAACGGGCCACGAGCAGTACTTC
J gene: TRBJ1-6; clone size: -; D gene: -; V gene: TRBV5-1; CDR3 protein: CASRTGPNSPLHF; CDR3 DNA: TGCGCCAGCAGGACAGGCCCTAATTCACCCCTCCACTTT
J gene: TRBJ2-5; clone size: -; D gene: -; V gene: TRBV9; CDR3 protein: CASRGNQETQYF; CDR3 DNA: TGTGCCAGCAGGGGGAACCAAGAGACCCAGTACTTC
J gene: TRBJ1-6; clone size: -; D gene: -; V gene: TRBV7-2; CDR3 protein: CASSPDGGKNSPLHF; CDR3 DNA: TGTGCCAGCAGCCCGGACGGGGGGAAGAATTCACCCCTCCACTTT
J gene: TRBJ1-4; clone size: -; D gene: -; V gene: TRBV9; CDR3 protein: CASSGEDTTNEKLFF; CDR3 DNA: TGTGCCAGCAGCGGGGAGGATACAACTAATGAAAAACTGTTTTTT
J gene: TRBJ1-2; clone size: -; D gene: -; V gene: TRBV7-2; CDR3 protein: CASSLGGFLGYGYTF; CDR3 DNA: TGTGCCAGCAGCTTAGGGGGGTTTTTGGGCTATGGCTACACCTTC
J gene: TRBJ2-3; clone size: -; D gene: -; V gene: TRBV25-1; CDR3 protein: CASSESLGSTDTQYF; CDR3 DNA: TGTGCCAGCAGTGAATCCCTAGGAAGCACAGATACGCAGTATTTT
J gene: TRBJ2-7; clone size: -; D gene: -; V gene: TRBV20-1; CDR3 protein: CSVRDGYEQYF; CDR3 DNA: TGCAGTGTCCGGGACGGCTACGAGCAGTACTTC
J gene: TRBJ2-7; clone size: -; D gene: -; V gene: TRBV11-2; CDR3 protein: CASSLGGPYEQYF; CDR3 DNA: TGTGCCAGCAGCTTAGGGGGACCCTACGAGCAGTACTTC
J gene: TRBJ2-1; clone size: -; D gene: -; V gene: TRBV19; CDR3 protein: CASRKVGGGTSEQFF; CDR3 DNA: TGTGCCAGTAGGAAGGTGGGAGGAGGTACAAGTGAGCAGTTCTTC
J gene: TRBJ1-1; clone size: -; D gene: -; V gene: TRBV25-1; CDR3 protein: CASSEPLGENTEAFF; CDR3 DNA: TGTGCCAGCAGTGAACCATTAGGGGAGAACACTGAAGCTTTCTTT
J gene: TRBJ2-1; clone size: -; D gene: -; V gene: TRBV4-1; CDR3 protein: CASSQDYVYNEQFF; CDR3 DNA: TGCGCCAGCAGCCAAGATTACGTTTACAATGAGCAGTTCTTC
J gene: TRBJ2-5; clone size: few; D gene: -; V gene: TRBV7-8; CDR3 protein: CASSRINWGVATQYF; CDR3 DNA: TGTGCCAGCAGCCGCATTAACTGGGGGGTAGCGACCCAGTACTTC
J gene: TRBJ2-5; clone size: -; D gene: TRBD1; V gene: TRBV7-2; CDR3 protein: CASSSPGTGVRETQYF; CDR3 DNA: TGTGCCAGCAGCTCACCCGGGACAGGAGTTCGAGAGACCCAGTACTTC
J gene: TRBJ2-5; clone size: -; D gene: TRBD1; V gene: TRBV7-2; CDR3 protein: CASSMGQGRLETQYF; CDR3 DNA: TGTGCCAGCAGCATGGGACAGGGGCGCTTAGAGACCCAGTACTTC
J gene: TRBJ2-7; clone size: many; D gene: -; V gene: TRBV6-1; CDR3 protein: CASSEDRVSYEQYF; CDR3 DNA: TGTGCCAGCAGTGAAGACAGGGTCAGCTACGAGCAGTACTTC
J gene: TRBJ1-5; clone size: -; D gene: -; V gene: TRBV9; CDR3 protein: CASSVAGESNQPQHF; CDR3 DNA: TGTGCCAGCAGCGTAGCCGGGGAAAGCAATCAGCCCCAGCATTTT
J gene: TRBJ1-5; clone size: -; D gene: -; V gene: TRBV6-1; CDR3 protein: CASSATGPGGNQPQHF; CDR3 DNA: TGTGCCAGCAGTGCCACAGGGCCTGGCGGCAATCAGCCCCAGCATTTT
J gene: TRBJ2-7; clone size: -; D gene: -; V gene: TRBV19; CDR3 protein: CASILLGGLVYEQYF; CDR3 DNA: TGTGCCAGTATCTTGTTGGGGGGACTGGTCTACGAGCAGTACTTC
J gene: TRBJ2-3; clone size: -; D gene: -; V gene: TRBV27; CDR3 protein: CASSSLPPSGNTDTQYF; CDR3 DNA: TGTGCCAGCAGTTCCCTTCCTCCGTCCGGGAACACAGATACGCAGTATTTT
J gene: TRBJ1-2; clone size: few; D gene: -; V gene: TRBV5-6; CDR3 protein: CASSLEAEIYGYTF; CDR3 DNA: TGTGCCAGCAGCTTGGAGGCGGAAATCTATGGCTACACCTTC
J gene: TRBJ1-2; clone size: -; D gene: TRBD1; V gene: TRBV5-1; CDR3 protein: CASSLEGQSYGYTF; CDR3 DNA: TGCGCCAGCAGCTTGGAGGGACAGAGCTATGGCTACACCTTC
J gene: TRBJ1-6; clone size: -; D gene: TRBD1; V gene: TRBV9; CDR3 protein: CASSVDGRGKAPLHF; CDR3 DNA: TGTGCCAGCAGCGTAGACGGCAGGGGGAAGGCACCCCTCCACTTT
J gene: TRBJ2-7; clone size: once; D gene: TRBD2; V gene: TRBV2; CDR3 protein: CASEGTRTYEQYF; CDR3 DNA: TGTGCCAGCGAGGGGACTAGGACCTACGAGCAGTACTTC
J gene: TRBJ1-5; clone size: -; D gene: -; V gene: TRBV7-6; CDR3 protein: CASSLAHGGLEQPQHF; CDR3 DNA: TGTGCCAGCAGCTTAGCGCACGGGGGTCTAGAGCAGCCCCAGCATTTT
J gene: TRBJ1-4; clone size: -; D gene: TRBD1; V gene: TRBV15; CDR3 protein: CATSRDPGGNEKLFF; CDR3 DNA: TGTGCCACCAGCAGAGATCCAGGGGGCAATGAAAAACTGTTTTTT
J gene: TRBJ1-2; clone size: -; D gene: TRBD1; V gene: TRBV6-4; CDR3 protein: CASSVTGGGYTF; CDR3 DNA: TGTGCCAGCAGTGTCACAGGGGGTGGCTACACCTTC
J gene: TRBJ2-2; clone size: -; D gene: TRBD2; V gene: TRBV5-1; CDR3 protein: CASSWGLAGNTGELFF; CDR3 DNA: TGCGCCAGCAGCTGGGGACTAGCGGGAAACACCGGGGAGCTGTTTTTT
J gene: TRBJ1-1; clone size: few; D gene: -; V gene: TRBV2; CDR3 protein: CASREDFRETGAFF; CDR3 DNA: TGTGCCAGCAGGGAAGATTTTAGGGAAACCGGAGCTTTCTTT
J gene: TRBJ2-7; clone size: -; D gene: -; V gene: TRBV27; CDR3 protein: CASSLMGGLYEQYF; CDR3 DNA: TGTGCCAGCAGTTTGATGGGGGGCTTATACGAGCAGTACTTC
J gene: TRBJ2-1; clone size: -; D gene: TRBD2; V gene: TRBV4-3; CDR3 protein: CASSQLAGDYNEQFF; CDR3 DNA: TGCGCCAGCAGCCAACTAGCGGGGGACTACAATGAGCAGTTCTTC
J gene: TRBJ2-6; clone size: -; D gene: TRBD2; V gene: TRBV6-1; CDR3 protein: CASRARAGGSGSGANVLTF; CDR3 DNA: TGTGCCAGCCGTGCTAGGGCGGGGGGCTCCGGCTCTGGGGCCAACGTCCTGACTTTC
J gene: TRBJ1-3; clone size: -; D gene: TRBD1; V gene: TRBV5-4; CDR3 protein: CASSHGTGGELSGNTIYF; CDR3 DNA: TGTGCCAGCAGCCACGGGACAGGGGGCGAACTCTCTGGAAACACCATATATTTT
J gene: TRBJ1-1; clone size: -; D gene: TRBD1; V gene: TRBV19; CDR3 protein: CASSVDRGGTEAFF; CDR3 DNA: TGTGCCAGTAGTGTGGACAGGGGTGGAACTGAAGCTTTCTTT
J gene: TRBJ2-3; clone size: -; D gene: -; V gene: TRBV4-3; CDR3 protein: CASSQGQGFLSDTQYF; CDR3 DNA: TGCGCCAGCAGCCAAGGGCAGGGGTTTTTGTCAGATACGCAGTATTTT
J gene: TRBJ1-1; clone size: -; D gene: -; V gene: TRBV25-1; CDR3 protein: CASYPSGRNTEAFF; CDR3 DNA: TGTGCCAGCTATCCTTCGGGCAGGAACACTGAAGCTTTCTTT
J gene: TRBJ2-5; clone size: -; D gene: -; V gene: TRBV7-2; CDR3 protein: CASSNNPRLKFQETQYF; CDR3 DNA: TGTGCCAGCAGCAACAATCCCCGACTGAAGTTCCAAGAGACCCAGTACTTC
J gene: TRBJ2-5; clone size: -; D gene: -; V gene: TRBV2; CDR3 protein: CASSEGSEGETQYF; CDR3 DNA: TGTGCCAGCAGTGAAGGTTCCGAAGGGGAGACCCAGTACTTC
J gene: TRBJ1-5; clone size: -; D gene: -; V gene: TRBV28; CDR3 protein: CASSQADQPQHF; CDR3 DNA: TGTGCCAGCAGTCAGGCTGATCAGCCCCAGCATTTT
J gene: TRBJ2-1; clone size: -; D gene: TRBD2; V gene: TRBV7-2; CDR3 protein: CASSLVGAGGSYNEQFF; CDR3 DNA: TGTGCCAGCAGCTTAGTTGGGGCGGGAGGGTCCTACAATGAGCAGTTCTTC
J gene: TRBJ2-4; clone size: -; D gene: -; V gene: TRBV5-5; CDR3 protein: CASSLEGHGVNIQYF; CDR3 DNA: TGTGCCAGCAGCTTGGAGGGACATGGGGTAAACATTCAGTACTTC